This T cell receptor (beta chain) was sequenced during a study of blood T cell repertoires in COVID-19. Assay: immunoSEQ multiplex PCR; the TCRdb copy retains only in-frame clones and omits some. This sample has about 440,000 clones, with 88% found just once. After removal of 3 bases from V and 0 bases from J, the junction contained 2 bases not matched to a gene. This CDR3 region has 16 residues. Germline CDR1 and CDR2: PRHDT and FYEKMQ (reference sequence). The sequence came from a woman between 45 and 60 years old with COVID-19, enrolled during active disease. The specimen was peripheral blood. The chain uses TRBV13 and TRBJ1-6, with 7 bases that match TRBD1. The CDR3 spells CASSFRDSSYNSPLHF. The DNA of the CDR3 is TGTGCCAGCAGCTTCCGGGACAGCTCCTATAATTCACCCCTCCACTTT.